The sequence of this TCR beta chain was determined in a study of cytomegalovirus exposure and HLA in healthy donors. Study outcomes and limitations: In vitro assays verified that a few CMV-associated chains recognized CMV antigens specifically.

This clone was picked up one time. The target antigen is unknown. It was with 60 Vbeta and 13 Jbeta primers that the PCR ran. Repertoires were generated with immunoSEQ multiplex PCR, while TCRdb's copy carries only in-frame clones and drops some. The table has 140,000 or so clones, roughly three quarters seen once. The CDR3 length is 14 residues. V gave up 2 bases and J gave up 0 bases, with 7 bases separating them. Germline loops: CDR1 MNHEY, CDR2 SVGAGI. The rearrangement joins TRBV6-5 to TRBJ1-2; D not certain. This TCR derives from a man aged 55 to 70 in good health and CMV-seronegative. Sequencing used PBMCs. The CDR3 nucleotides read TGTGCCAGCAGTTACAGAACAGCTAACTATGGCTACACCTTC. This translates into CASSYRTANYGYTF.